Listed here are 20 T cell receptor beta chains from one sample, sequenced in a study of PD-L1 blockade in urothelial cancer. Only in-frame clones appear in the TCRdb table, and some are missing; sequencing was by immunoSEQ multiplex PCR. The data contain fewer than 60,000 clones, about 80% of them singletons. Time point: pretreatment peripheral blood. Material: PBMCs, obtained around atezolizumab (anti-PD-L1) treatment. The receptor set was obtained from a man over 45 with urothelial cancer.

The J gene is TRBJ1-4, the V gene TRBV6-5; maybe TRBD1 (6 bases). The CDR3 consists of 15 residues. In germline, CDR1 is MNHEY, CDR2 SVGAGI. The V and J ends lost 0 bases and 7 bases respectively, with 12 bases between them. DNA for the CDR3: TGTGCCAGCAGTTACTCGACTGGGGGCCGTGAAAAACTGTTTTTT. Residues: CASSYSTGGREKLFF.

The rearrangement joins TRBV7-2 to TRBJ2-3; TRBD2 matches at 11 bases. The V segment lost 5 bases and the J segment 2 bases; nucleotides outside the gene matches: 9. The CDR3 extends over 17 amino acids. The V gene's germline CDR1 is SGHTA and CDR2 FQGNSA. This CDR3 reads CASSPGGSGRATDTQYF. The CDR3 coding sequence is TGTGCCAGCAGCCCCGGCGGTAGCGGGAGGGCCACAGATACGCAGTATTTT. The full variable domain, its missing parts supplied by reference TRBV7-2 and TRBJ2-3, is GAGVSQSPSNKVTEKGKDVELRCDPISGHTALYWYRQSLGQGLEFLIYFQGNSAPDKSGLPSDRFSAERTGGSVSTLTIQRTQQEDSAVYLCASSPGGSGRATDTQYFGPGTRLTVL.

V gene TRBV6-6 combines with J gene TRBJ2-4; D ambiguous. Trimming took off 6 bases at V and 6 bases at J, with 6 bases between the two ends. CDR1 is MNHNY and CDR2 is SVGAGI in the germline V gene (reference sequence). The CDR3 totals 11 residues. The CDR3 DNA follows: TGTGCCAGCAGCCCCCTAAACATTCAGTACTTC. Encoded protein: CASSPLNIQYF.

The count of this clone is one. The chain is built from TRBV6-1 and TRBJ2-5; TRBD2 aligns across 9 bases. The CDR3 runs to 14 residues. From germline, CDR1 is MNHNS and CDR2 SASEGT. V gave up 9 bases and J gave up 5 bases; unmatched junction bases: 10. CDR3: CASGAGLAGETQYF. CDR3 nucleotide sequence: TGTGCCAGTGGAGCGGGGCTAGCGGGGGAGACCCAGTACTTC.

This chain connects TRBV6-1 to TRBJ1-2; D call uncertain. The V and J ends lost 7 bases and 8 bases respectively, with 17 bases between them. This CDR3 comprises 13 residues. Looked up from germline, CDR1 is MNHNS and CDR2 is SASEGT. CDR3 amino acids: CASKFGPQQGYTF. The CDR3 nucleotides read TGTGCCAGCAAGTTCGGCCCACAACAGGGCTACACCTTC.

This clone was observed a few times. V and J are TRBV9 and TRBJ1-2; D is possibly TRBD1 (5 bases). The CDR3 has 14 amino acids. Germline V gene sequence: CDR1 SGDLS, CDR2 YYNGEE. V was clipped by 3 bases and J by 2 bases, with 11 bases between them. The CDR3 reads CASSEFGANYGYTF. The CDR3 DNA is TGTGCCAGCAGCGAATTTGGGGCAAACTATGGCTACACCTTC. The full variable domain, with the rest looked up from reference TRBV9 and TRBJ1-2, is DSGVTQTPKHLITATGQRVTLRCSPRSGDLSVYWYQQSLDQGLQFLIQYYNGEERAKGNILERFSAQQFPDLHSELNLSSLELGDSALYFCASSEFGANYGYTFGSGTRLTVV.

CDR3 amino acids: CASSMDRGETQYF. The CDR3 DNA sequence: TGTGCCAGTAGTATGGACAGGGGCGAGACCCAGTACTTC. The rearrangement uses TRBV19 and TRBJ2-5; 9 bases are shared with TRBD1. Trimming at V came to 3 bases and at J to 5 bases, leaving 1 base not matched to a gene. CDR1 is LNHDA, CDR2 SQIVND, per germline (reference sequence). The CDR3 length is 13 residues.

This rearrangement joins TRBV5-1 to TRBJ2-7; the D is unclear. CDR1 is SGHRS and CDR2 is YFSETQ in the germline V gene. Trimming took off 5 bases at V and 2 bases at J, with 20 bases between the two ends. The CDR3 sequence is 16 residues long. This chain's CDR3 is CASSTVISTATYEQYF. For the CDR3, the DNA is TGCGCCAGCAGTACGGTTATTAGCACCGCAACCTACGAGCAGTACTTC. The full variable domain, with the rest looked up from reference TRBV5-1 and TRBJ2-7, is KAGVTQTPRYLIKTRGQQVTLSCSPISGHRSVSWYQQTPGQGLQFLFEYFSETQRNKGNFPGRFSGRQFSNSRSEMNVSTLELGDSALYLCASSTVISTATYEQYFGPGTRLTVT.

Only one count was recorded for this clone. The rearrangement joins TRBV10-1 to TRBJ2-3; 10 bases map to TRBD2. Trimming took 5 bases from V and 6 from J; bases not matched to a gene: 8. Germline V gene data show CDR1 as WNHNN and CDR2 as SYGVQD (reference sequence). The CDR3 runs 15 residues. This CDR3 reads CASSRASGSSDTQYF. In DNA, the CDR3 is TGCGCCAGCAGTCGGGCTAGCGGGAGCTCGGATACGCAGTATTTT.

J is TRBJ2-3 and V is TRBV5-1, with 7 bases that match TRBD2. V dropped 1 base and J dropped 3; count of bases not matched to a gene: 5. The CDR3 length is 15 residues. CDR1 and CDR2 (germline): SGHRS, YFSETQ. The CDR3 spells CASSLLGLSTDTQYF. DNA of the CDR3: TGCGCCAGCAGCTTGCTGGGACTAAGTACAGATACGCAGTATTTT.

The chain couples TRBV27 to TRBJ2-7, with 11 positions matching TRBD2. CDR1 and CDR2 from the germline V gene are MNHEY and SMNVEV (reference sequence). There are 15 residues in the CDR3. V lost 0 bases to trimming and J lost 2 bases; unmatched junction nucleotides: 0. CDR3 DNA: TGTGCCAGCAGTTTATCTAGCGGGAGGGCCTACGAGCAGTACTTC. Protein product: CASSLSSGRAYEQYF.

The genes are TRBV9 and TRBJ2-3, with 8 bases matching TRBD2. Trimming took 4 bases from V and 5 from J; bases not matched to a gene: 9. Germline CDR1 SGDLS, CDR2 YYNGEE. This CDR3 is 15 amino acids long. CDR3 protein: CASSLSGSGVDTQYF. The CDR3 DNA reads as TGTGCCAGCAGCCTAAGCGGGAGTGGGGTAGATACGCAGTATTTT.

The chain recombines TRBV5-4 with TRBJ1-1; 8 bases align to TRBD1. Trimming cost V 0 bases and J 5 bases; bases outside gene matches: 3. The CDR3 contains 14 residues. Germline loops: CDR1 SGHNT, CDR2 YYREEE (reference sequence). This CDR3 is CASSLAGGGTEAFF. The CDR3 nucleotides read TGTGCCAGCAGCTTGGCAGGGGGCGGGACTGAAGCTTTCTTT.

The chain links TRBV7-5 to TRBJ2-7; the table calls TRBD1, which could not be checked here. TRBV7-5 is an annotated pseudogene. The CDR3 contains 16 residues. The CDR3 DNA reads TGTGCCAGAAGGTTGGGACACGCCTTAACCTCCTACGAGCAGTACTTC. As protein: CARRLGHALTSYEQYF.

This chain joins TRBV18 and TRBJ1-5, with TRBD1 matching 7 bases. The CDR3 consists of 15 residues. V shed 3 bases and J 3 bases; nucleotides not matched to a gene: 5. Germline-derived CDR1 and CDR2 are KGHSH and LQKENI. The CDR3 sequence is CASSPQTGTNQPQHF. CDR3 DNA sequence: TGTGCCAGCTCACCTCAGACAGGGACCAATCAGCCCCAGCATTTT.

In nucleotides, the CDR3 is TGCGCCAGCAGCCCCAAGGGGATCCAGCCCCAGCATTTT. It is translated as CASSPKGIQPQHF. This chain joins TRBV4-1 and TRBJ1-5, with TRBD1 as a possible D gene (5 bases). Germline V gene sequence: CDR1 MGHRA, CDR2 YSYEKL. The CDR3 covers 13 residues. V was pared by 4 bases and J by 7 bases, with 11 bases between.

The gene calls are TRBV27 and TRBJ1-1; 11 bases are shared with TRBD1. The junction had 13 bases not matched to a gene; V was cut back by 10 bases and J by 0 bases. There are 17 residues in the CDR3. Germline CDR1 reads MNHEY; CDR2 reads SMNVEV (reference sequence). CDR3 DNA sequence: TGTGCCACCCCCCCGGGGACAGGGGGATTTATGAACACTGAAGCTTTCTTT. Residues: CATPPGTGGFMNTEAFF.

V gene TRBV19 combines with J gene TRBJ2-7, with TRBD2 matching over 7 bases. The CDR3 length is 15 residues. Germline V gene lookup returns CDR1 LNHDA and CDR2 SQIVND (reference sequence). V shed 6 bases, J shed 5 bases, and the junction held 13 bases outside the gene matches. CDR3 region: CASRPEPTLADEQYF. As DNA, the CDR3 is TGTGCCAGTAGACCCGAACCCACGCTAGCGGACGAGCAGTACTTC. Complete variable domain (other parts from reference TRBV19 and TRBJ2-7): DGGITQSPKYLFRKEGQNVTLSCEQNLNHDAMYWYRQDPGQGLRLIYYSQIVNDFQKGDIAEGYSVSREKKESFPLTVTSAQKNPTAFYLCASRPEPTLADEQYFGPGTRLTVT.

The chain employs TRBV27 and TRBJ1-2; possibly TRBD1 for D (5 bases). Germline CDR1 and CDR2: MNHEY and SMNVEV (reference sequence). The CDR3 totals 13 residues. The V gene lost 3 bases and the J gene lost 8 bases, with 13 bases spanning the gap. CDR3 residues: CASSFQGLGGYTF. CDR3 sequence (DNA): TGTGCCAGCAGTTTTCAGGGACTGGGCGGCTACACCTTC.

As to this clone: The same CDR3 arises from other DNA sequences in this sample as well. The gene calls are TRBV6-4 and TRBJ2-3; 10 nucleotides agree with TRBD2. From germline, CDR1 is MRHNA and CDR2 SNTAGT. The ends lost 0 bases at V and 6 bases at J; junction bases unmatched: 3. The CDR3 has 15 amino acids. CDR3 amino acids: CASSDSSGGADTQYF. The CDR3 region has the DNA TGTGCCAGCAGTGACTCGAGCGGGGGGGCCGATACGCAGTATTTT.